The sequence of this T cell receptor beta chain was determined in a study of T cells in tumors after PD-1 blockade. Overall study context: Peripheral blood samples averaged about 33,000 unique clonotypes and about 120,000 templates.

Per the germline V gene, CDR1 is LGHDT and CDR2 is YNNKEL (reference sequence). V was shortened by 5 bases and J by 0 bases, with 11 bases between the two germline ends. The CDR3 extends over 14 amino acids. Clones were read by immunoSEQ multiplex PCR, and TCRdb kept only the in-frame ones, dropping some. The data contain 61,000 or so clones, 80% of them seen just once; the ten biggest clones take up roughly 13%. This chain links TRBV3-1 (or the pseudogene TRBV3-2) with TRBJ2-7, with D perhaps TRBD2 (6 bases). The sequencing used PBMCs, collected before anti-PD-1 treatment. The TCR originated in a human donor with basal cell carcinoma. The CDR3: CASSSSGDSYEQYF. The DNA of the CDR3 is TGTGCCAGCAGCTCCTCGGGGGACTCCTACGAGCAGTACTTC.